These 18 T cell receptor beta chains were sequenced from one sample in a study of T cell responses to AZD1222 COVID-19 vaccine (dated by TCRdb to the early 2020s). The time point label of this sample denotes: baseline before first vaccination. The library was generated by the immunoSEQ multiplex PCR assay. TCRdb took over this immuneACCESS table, retaining in-frame rearrangements with V and J assigned. Such tables are incomplete; in checked studies, under half of the missing clones stem from an unresolved V gene, and the remainder is unexplained. The sample has roughly 120,000 clones on record, 80% to 90% of them singletons. The ten largest clones take up about 1.6% of the sample. Sequenced material: peripheral blood, taken on day 0 of AZD1222 vaccination. These receptors were obtained from an adult in good health.

V and J are TRBV7-7 and TRBJ2-7, with 10 nucleotides matching TRBD2. V shed 2 bases and J 5 bases; nucleotides not matched to a gene: 6. Germline CDR1 is SSHAT and CDR2 is FNYEAQ (reference sequence). This CDR3 is built from 15 residues. The CDR3, as DNA: TGTGCCAGCAGCTTAAGAGCGGGGGGGCGTCACGAGCAGTACTTC. Amino acids: CASSLRAGGRHEQYF.

This clone came up many times. The chain uses TRBV7-9 and TRBJ1-4; 8 nucleotides match TRBD1. The CDR3 has 15 residues. The ends lost 0 bases at V and 7 bases at J; junction bases unmatched: 4. Germline V gene sequence: CDR1 SEHNR, CDR2 FQNEAQ (reference sequence). The CDR3 DNA reads TGTGCCAGCAGCTTAGCGGGGCAGGGGGCTGAAAAACTGTTTTTT. Its translation is CASSLAGQGAEKLFF.

V usage is TRBV5-1 and J usage is TRBJ1-2; 10 bases are shared with TRBD1. The CDR3 is 16 residues long. V trimming: 2 bases; J trimming: 5 bases; junction bases outside the gene matches: 9. The germline V gene has CDR1 SGHRS and CDR2 YFSETQ. CDR3 protein: CASSFQGQGMGYGYTF. The CDR3 DNA reads TGCGCCAGCAGCTTCCAGGGACAGGGGATGGGGTATGGCTACACCTTC. The full variable domain, its missing parts supplied by reference TRBV5-1 and TRBJ1-2, is KAGVTQTPRYLIKTRGQQVTLSCSPISGHRSVSWYQQTPGQGLQFLFEYFSETQRNKGNFPGRFSGRQFSNSRSEMNVSTLELGDSALYLCASSFQGQGMGYGYTFGSGTRLTVV.

There are a few counts of this clone. This rearrangement joins TRBV5-1 to TRBJ2-2; 8 nucleotides agree with TRBD1. Trimming at V came to 4 bases and at J to 1 base, leaving 9 bases not matched to a gene. The CDR3 runs to 17 residues. Per the germline V gene, CDR1 is SGHRS and CDR2 is YFSETQ. CDR3 sequence: CASSPLPGTGNTGELFF. The CDR3 nucleotides read TGCGCCAGCAGCCCCCTTCCCGGGACAGGGAACACCGGGGAGCTGTTTTTT.

This chain uses TRBV2 with TRBJ2-3; no firm D call. Germline V gene lookup returns CDR1 SNHLY and CDR2 FYNNEI. Between the trimmed V and J ends, which lost 4 bases and 2 bases, there was a span of 19 bases. The CDR3 covers 17 residues. CDR3 sequence (DNA): TGTGCCAGCAGTGCGGTCGGCGGCTTGCTGAACACAGATACGCAGTATTTT. Translating it yields CASSAVGGLLNTDTQYF.

This rearrangement joins TRBV4-1 to TRBJ2-5; D unclear. This CDR3 region has 14 residues. Trimming shortened V by 0 bases and J by 4 bases, and 9 bases separated the two germline ends. Germline assignment: CDR1 MGHRA and CDR2 YSYEKL. Here the CDR3 DNA reads TGCGCCAGCAGCCAAGAAACCACGATAGAGACCCAGTACTTC. It yields the protein CASSQETTIETQYF.

The chain couples TRBV12-3 or TRBV12-4 to TRBJ2-7; D remains unclear. The V gene lost 8 bases and the J gene lost 3 bases, with 14 bases spanning the gap. CDR3 length: 13 amino acids. CDR3 region: CASGLSADYEQYF. CDR3 bases: TGTGCCAGCGGGTTAAGCGCGGACTACGAGCAGTACTTC.

This clone appeared a few times. The CDR3 protein is CASNPPNQPQHF. Written as DNA, the CDR3 is TGCGCCAGCAACCCTCCCAATCAGCCCCAGCATTTT. The chain recombines TRBV5-1 with TRBJ1-5, with D unresolved. Germline V gene lookup returns CDR1 SGHRS and CDR2 YFSETQ. The CDR3 is 12 amino acids. V was cut by 6 bases and J by 3 bases, with 7 bases left in between.

This clone was seen more than once but under ten times. This chain connects TRBV7-3 to TRBJ2-3, with D possibly TRBD2 on 6 matching bases. CDR1 is SGHTA, CDR2 FQGTGA, per germline. Trimming shortened V by 8 bases and J by 0 bases, and 15 bases separated the two germline ends. CDR3 size: 15 residues. CDR3 residues: CASLFSGASTDTQYF. Here the CDR3 DNA reads TGTGCCAGCTTATTTAGCGGTGCTAGCACAGATACGCAGTATTTT.

The V and J genes are TRBV18 and TRBJ1-2; possibly TRBD1 for D (5 bases). CDR1 is KGHSH and CDR2 is LQKENI in the germline V gene. Between the trimmed V and J ends, which lost 3 bases and 4 bases, there was a span of 21 bases. The length of the CDR3 is 17 residues. DNA for the CDR3: TGTGCCAGCTCACCGGTAATGGCCAGGGCGGACCCCTATGGCTACACCTTC. Amino acid sequence: CASSPVMARADPYGYTF.

This chain links TRBV9 with TRBJ2-1; D gene ambiguous. Germline CDR1 reads SGDLS; CDR2 reads YYNGEE. The CDR3 is 16 amino acids. V lost 0 bases to trimming and J lost 4 bases, with 14 bases between them. CDR3 amino acids: CASSVGVLGLYNEQFF. The DNA for the CDR3 is TGTGCCAGCAGCGTAGGAGTTCTGGGTTTATACAATGAGCAGTTCTTC.

The rearrangement uses TRBV7-2 and TRBJ2-5, with D perhaps assigned TRBD1 or TRBD2 (6 bases each). Germline values: CDR1 SGHTA, CDR2 FQGNSA. The CDR3 spans 15 residues. Trimming removed 5 bases at V and 5 bases at J, with 18 bases between. In DNA, the CDR3 is TGTGCCAGCAGCCTAAAATGGGGGGCCGGTGAGACCCAGTACTTC. Protein product: CASSLKWGAGETQYF.

This clone was detected only once. The chain carries TRBV11-3 and TRBJ1-2; maybe TRBD1 (5 bases). The CDR3 covers 14 residues. Looked up from germline, CDR1 is SGHNT and CDR2 is YENEEA. V was clipped by 2 bases and J by 7 bases, with 14 bases between them. Here the CDR3 reads CASSLHQGFSGYTF. DNA of the CDR3: TGTGCCAGCAGCTTACATCAGGGCTTTAGTGGCTACACCTTC.

The chain links TRBV10-1 to TRBJ2-7; a weak D match, TRBD2 (6 bases). This CDR3 is 18 amino acids long. V lost 0 bases, J lost 3 bases, and 21 bases lay in between. Germline V gene lookup returns CDR1 WNHNN and CDR2 SYGVQD (reference sequence). CDR3 loop: CASSESKATRRGRYEQYF. The CDR3 DNA reads TGCGCCAGCAGTGAGTCGAAAGCGACTAGGAGAGGCCGCTACGAGCAGTACTTC.

The CDR3: CASSVGTSYTGELFF. The CDR3 DNA sequence: TGTGCCAGCAGCGTGGGGACTAGCTACACCGGGGAGCTGTTTTTT. The gene calls are TRBV9 and TRBJ2-2, with 9 bases identical to TRBD2. The ends lost 2 bases at V and 3 bases at J; junction bases unmatched: 2. From germline, CDR1 is SGDLS and CDR2 YYNGEE. CDR3 length: 15 amino acids.

This clone was counted a few times. The chain has TRBV6-2 or TRBV6-3 and TRBJ2-5, with D uncertain. With 2 bases removed from V and 4 bases from J, the gap between germline ends came to 11 bases. Germline CDR1 and CDR2: MNHEY and SVGEGT. The CDR3 is 14 residues long. The CDR3 DNA sequence: TGTGCCAGCAGTTACCTATCAGGAAGAGAGACCCAGTACTTC. Protein product: CASSYLSGRETQYF.

This chain connects TRBV11-2 to TRBJ1-1; 8 bases agree with TRBD1. The CDR3 extends over 13 amino acids. J gave up 4 bases and V 7 bases, and 5 bases lay outside the gene matches. Germline CDR1 reads SGHAT; CDR2 reads FQNNGV. The CDR3, as DNA: TGTGCCAGCAACCTCAGGGGGCTCACTGAAGCTTTCTTT. It yields the protein CASNLRGLTEAFF.

This rearrangement joins TRBV30 to TRBJ2-1, with D tentatively TRBD2 (6 bases). This CDR3 spans 14 amino acids. The V gene lost 3 bases and the J gene lost 4 bases, with 13 bases spanning the gap. Germline-derived CDR1 and CDR2 are GTSNPN and SVGIG (reference sequence). The CDR3 protein is CAWRGGRQYNEQFF. The CDR3 DNA follows: TGTGCCTGGAGAGGAGGGCGGCAATACAATGAGCAGTTCTTC.